This record concerns one T cell receptor (beta chain) sequence. Its antigen remains unidentified. Nothing much larger sits one base from this clone, and base qualities are not available. The germline V gene (reference sequence) sets CDR1 to SGHNT and CDR2 to YYREEE. V and J are truncated by 1 base and 4 bases respectively, leaving an intervening sequence of 11 bases. The CDR3 runs 14 amino acids, cysteine and phenylalanine included. Only the CDR3 region is kept as DNA, spanning 42 bases read in frame from base 1. This sample is drawn from a study of control samples from healthy donors and cancer patients (dated by TCRdb to 2020 to 2022). Library method: the immunoSEQ multiplex PCR assay. TCRdb stores this immuneACCESS table with in-frame sequences only. Part of the clones is absent; in the studies checked, under half of the shortfall reflects unresolved V genes, and no reason is known for the rest. The sample profile shows approximately 120,000 clones; about 92% of them were found once. The ten largest clonotypes hold around 0.52% of the sample.

In this chain, TRBV5-4 is recombined with TRBJ1-2; the D region possibly corresponds to TRBD1 (5 bases align). Sequencing used PBMCs. The origin of this receptor is a man aged 80 or over with head and neck cancer. For the CDR3, the sequence is CASSLRAGTYGYTF. In nucleotides, the sequence is TGTGCCAGCAGCTTGAGAGCGGGGACCTATGGCTACACCTTC. Where the CDR3 stops, the reference TRBV5-4 and TRBJ1-2 genes take over; the full variable domain is ETGVTQSPTHLIKTRGQQVTLRCSSQSGHNTVSWYQQALGQGPQFIFQYYREEENGRGNFPPRFSGLQFPNYSSELNVNALELDDSALYLCASSLRAGTYGYTFGSGTRLTVV.